The 29 T cell receptor beta chains reported below all come from one sample, sequenced in a study of T cells in localized non-small cell lung cancer. TCRdb's copy holds only in-frame clones and misses some; the assay was immunoSEQ multiplex PCR. The table lists about 1,400 clones, around 21% of them singletons, with approximately 30% in the top ten. The material was lung tumor tissue, obtained before any cancer treatment. The receptors shown here come from a male donor older than 55 with stage III squamous cell lung carcinoma.

The CDR3 protein is CASSMGLADNEQFF. CDR3 coding DNA: TGCGCCAGCAGCATGGGACTAGCAGACAATGAGCAGTTCTTC. This chain links TRBV5-1 with TRBJ2-1; 9 bases match TRBD2. The CDR3 length is 14 residues. The germline V gene encodes CDR1 SGHRS and CDR2 YFSETQ. With 4 bases clipped from V and 5 bases from J, the junction kept 4 bases outside the gene matches. The whole variable domain, filled in from reference TRBV5-1 and TRBJ2-1, reads KAGVTQTPRYLIKTRGQQVTLSCSPISGHRSVSWYQQTPGQGLQFLFEYFSETQRNKGNFPGRFSGRQFSNSRSEMNVSTLELGDSALYLCASSMGLADNEQFFGPGTRLTVL.

The rearrangement uses TRBV5-1 and TRBJ2-7, with 8 bases that match TRBD1. This CDR3 is 15 amino acids long. The junction had 8 bases not matched to a gene; V was cut back by 4 bases and J by 2 bases. Germline V gene lookup returns CDR1 SGHRS and CDR2 YFSETQ. This CDR3 reads CASSDGQGRAYEQYF. The DNA of the CDR3 is TGCGCCAGCAGCGACGGACAGGGAAGGGCCTACGAGCAGTACTTC.

This clone was seen more than once but under ten times. The chain employs TRBV28 and TRBJ1-6; unclear D gene. Trimming stripped 2 bases from V and 2 bases from J, with 4 bases between. CDR3 length: 14 amino acids. The germline V gene has CDR1 MDHEN and CDR2 SYDVKM. In DNA form, the CDR3 reads TGTGCCAGCAGTTTAAATCCCTATAATTCACCCCTCCACTTT. Translation: CASSLNPYNSPLHF.

V is TRBV12-5 and J is TRBJ2-7, with 7 positions matching TRBD2. The V gene's germline CDR1 is LGHNT and CDR2 FRNRAP. The CDR3 covers 16 residues. Trimming at V came to 7 bases and at J to 3 bases, leaving 15 bases not matched to a gene. CDR3: CASARRGTDYSYEQYF. The CDR3 DNA is TGTGCTAGTGCCCGGCGGGGGACTGACTATAGCTACGAGCAGTACTTC.

This sequence joins TRBV11-3 and TRBJ2-5, with 7 positions matching TRBD2. CDR1 is SGHNT, CDR2 YENEEA, per germline. The CDR3 is made up of 15 amino acids. With 3 bases clipped from V and 4 bases from J, the junction kept 8 bases outside the gene matches. In nucleotides, the CDR3 is TGTGCCAGCAGCTTGTGGGGGGGAGCAGGAGAGACCCAGTACTTC. Amino acid sequence: CASSLWGGAGETQYF.

The chain uses TRBV5-1 and TRBJ2-3, with 8 positions matching TRBD1. V gave up 0 bases and J gave up 2 bases; unmatched junction bases: 2. The CDR3 runs 15 residues. Germline CDR1 SGHRS, CDR2 YFSETQ. CDR3 sequence (DNA): TGCGCCAGCAGCTTGGAACAGGGGGACACAGATACGCAGTATTTT. Protein: CASSLEQGDTDTQYF.

CDR3 amino acids: CASSTRPTDTQYF. In DNA form, the CDR3 reads TGTGCCAGCAGCACCCGACCCACAGATACGCAGTATTTT. The genes are TRBV25-1 and TRBJ2-3; D ambiguous. This CDR3 comprises 13 residues. The germline V and J ends were trimmed by 6 bases and 2 bases, with 9 bases remaining between them. CDR1 is MGHDK, CDR2 SYGVNS, per germline.

J is TRBJ2-7 and V is TRBV5-1; tentative D call: TRBD2 (6 bases). The ends were cut back, 0 bases at V and 0 bases at J, with 13 bases in the middle. The CDR3 runs to 16 residues. Germline V CDR1 and CDR2: SGHRS, YFSETQ. The CDR3 DNA follows: TGCGCCAGCAGCTTGGGGGCGGGGACCATCTCCTACGAGCAGTACTTC. This encodes CASSLGAGTISYEQYF. The full variable domain, its missing parts supplied by reference TRBV5-1 and TRBJ2-7, is KAGVTQTPRYLIKTRGQQVTLSCSPISGHRSVSWYQQTPGQGLQFLFEYFSETQRNKGNFPGRFSGRQFSNSRSEMNVSTLELGDSALYLCASSLGAGTISYEQYFGPGTRLTVT.

Within the sample, this clone is medium-sized. This sequence joins TRBV11-3 and TRBJ2-1, with D possibly TRBD1 on 5 matching bases. The CDR3 spans 14 residues. The V end was cut by 3 bases, the J end by 9 bases, with 15 bases between. Germline CDR1 is SGHNT and CDR2 is YENEEA. This CDR3 reads CASSLDPGLGEQFF. The CDR3 DNA is TGTGCCAGCAGCTTGGACCCAGGGTTGGGTGAGCAGTTCTTC.

This clone is deemed large. This chain connects TRBV11-3 to TRBJ1-4; D not certain. The V end lost 5 bases, the J end lost 6 bases, and 13 bases lay between the germline ends. This CDR3 is 14 amino acids long. The V gene's germline CDR1 is SGHNT and CDR2 YENEEA. In DNA, the CDR3 is TGTGCCAGCAGCAAACAGATGTGGGATGAAAAACTGTTTTTT. Its translation is CASSKQMWDEKLFF.

This clone was observed a few times. This sequence joins TRBV19 and TRBJ2-7; D remains unclear. In germline, CDR1 is LNHDA, CDR2 SQIVND (reference sequence). The CDR3 extends over 14 amino acids. Trimming removed 3 bases from V and 0 bases from J, with 9 bases in between. The DNA of the CDR3 is TGTGCCAGTAGTATGGGCGGCAACTCCTACGAGCAGTACTTC. It translates to CASSMGGNSYEQYF.

This sequence joins TRBV19 and TRBJ2-7; D possibly corresponds to TRBD2 (5 bases). The V end was cut by 5 bases, the J end by 1 base, with 6 bases between. Germline V gives CDR1 LNHDA, CDR2 SQIVND (reference sequence). This CDR3 is 12 amino acids long. The CDR3 DNA sequence: TGTGCCAGTAGTTCGGGGTCCTACGAGCAGTACTTC. As protein: CASSSGSYEQYF.

V and J are TRBV6-7 and TRBJ1-2; no firm D call. TRBV6-7 is reported as an ORF; its role is uncertain. This CDR3 region has 11 residues. With 2 bases removed from V and 8 bases from J, the gap between germline ends came to 6 bases. CDR3 DNA: TGTGCCAGCAGTTACCAGGCAGGCTACACCTTC. As protein: CASSYQAGYTF.

The V gene is TRBV30, the J gene TRBJ1-5; TRBD1 aligns across 7 bases. The junction had 7 bases not matched to a gene; V was cut back by 5 bases and J by 6 bases. Germline V CDR1 and CDR2: GTSNPN, SVGIG (reference sequence). The CDR3 spans 13 residues. The CDR3 protein is CAWGTDQRQPQHF. Written as DNA, the CDR3 is TGTGCCTGGGGGACAGACCAACGTCAGCCCCAGCATTTT. The variable domain in full, with the rest retrieved from reference TRBV30 and TRBJ1-5, is SQTIHQWPATLVQPVGSPLSLECTVEGTSNPNLYWYRQAAGRGLQLLFYSVGIGQISSEVPQNLSASRPQDRQFILSSKKLLLSDSGFYLCAWGTDQRQPQHFGDGTRLSIL.

The chain carries TRBV28 and TRBJ1-5; D unclear. Germline CDR1 and CDR2: MDHEN and SYDVKM. The CDR3 loop spans 14 amino acids. V gave up 4 bases and J gave up 1 base, with 8 bases separating them. In DNA, the CDR3 is TGTGCCAGCAGTTACGGACCGAGCAATCAGCCCCAGCATTTT. This sequence encodes CASSYGPSNQPQHF.

The chain joins TRBV6-8 to TRBJ1-1; D uncertain. CDR3 size: 13 residues. The V gene lost 7 bases and the J gene lost 0 bases, with 9 bases spanning the gap. The germline V gene encodes CDR1 MNHGY and CDR2 SAAAGT. The CDR3 DNA sequence: TGTGCCAGCAAATCCTCCATGAACACTGAAGCTTTCTTT. Amino acid sequence: CASKSSMNTEAFF.

This clone was counted between two and nine times. The chain links TRBV9 to TRBJ1-2; 7 positions match TRBD1. In germline, CDR1 is SGDLS, CDR2 YYNGEE. With V trimmed by 6 bases and J by 4 bases, 6 bases remained unmatched. This CDR3 has 13 amino acids. The CDR3 DNA is TGTGCCAGCATGGACTCAGGGGGCTATGGCTACACCTTC. The encoded protein is CASMDSGGYGYTF.

Judged by abundance, this clone is large. The V gene is TRBV19, the J gene TRBJ1-2, with a possible D match to TRBD1 (6 bases). CDR1 and CDR2 (germline): LNHDA, SQIVND (reference sequence). This CDR3 spans 16 amino acids. Trimming took off 6 bases at V and 8 bases at J, with 25 bases between the two ends. CDR3: CASSLRQADTAMGYTF. Here the CDR3 DNA reads TGTGCCAGTAGCCTAAGACAGGCGGACACCGCTATGGGCTACACCTTC.

This clone was found a few times. V is TRBV6-8 and J is TRBJ1-3, with D uncertain. V dropped 2 bases and J dropped 2 bases, with 13 bases sitting between them. This CDR3 region has 16 residues. Germline CDR1 is MNHGY and CDR2 is SAAAGT. The CDR3 nucleotides are TGTGCCAGCAGTTACGGGAATGCCCAGGCTGGAAACACCATATATTTT. Translation gives CASSYGNAQAGNTIYF.

The gene calls are TRBV6-8 and TRBJ2-2, with unresolved D. Germline V gene sequence: CDR1 MNHGY, CDR2 SAAAGT. The length of the CDR3 is 14 residues. Trimming took off 6 bases at V and 4 bases at J, with 12 bases between the two ends. The CDR3 bases are TGTGCCAGCAGCCTCTCCTTGGGCACCGGGGAGCTGTTTTTT. Protein sequence: CASSLSLGTGELFF.

This clone has a handful of counts. This CDR3 reads CASSGRTGSGMNTEAFF. The CDR3 DNA is TGCGCCAGCAGCGGGCGGACAGGGAGCGGCATGAACACTGAAGCTTTCTTT. The chain joins TRBV23-1 to TRBJ1-1; 8 bases agree with TRBD1. TRBV23-1 is designated an ORF whose function remains uncertain. CDR3 length: 17 residues. V dropped 6 bases and J dropped 0; count of bases not matched to a gene: 12.

This chain links TRBV18 with TRBJ1-5; D possibly corresponds to TRBD1 (5 bases). The V end lost 2 bases, the J end lost 7 bases, and 12 bases lay between the germline ends. There are 14 residues in the CDR3. Looked up from germline, CDR1 is KGHSH and CDR2 is LQKENI. The CDR3 DNA follows: TGTGCCAGCTCACCAGGGAGGGGAGGCCAGCCCCAGCATTTT. Protein: CASSPGRGGQPQHF.

This sequence joins TRBV29-1 and TRBJ2-5; TRBD2 agrees at 7 bases. J lost 5 bases, V lost 1 base, and 7 bases had no gene match. The germline CDR1 and CDR2 sequences are SQVTM and ANQGSEA. CDR3 length: 14 residues. This CDR3 is CSVEGRGEGETQYF. In DNA form, the CDR3 reads TGCAGCGTTGAAGGCCGCGGGGAGGGGGAGACCCAGTACTTC.

This clone ranks as medium-sized. The chain is built from TRBV11-3 and TRBJ2-7; D tentatively fits TRBD1 or TRBD2 (5 bases each). With 1 base removed from V and 7 bases from J, the gap between germline ends came to 14 bases. The germline CDR1 and CDR2 sequences are SGHNT and YENEEA. This CDR3 is built from 14 residues. Here the CDR3 reads CASSLVGRPGEQYF. DNA for the CDR3: TGTGCCAGCAGCTTAGTAGGGAGACCAGGGGAGCAGTACTTC.

This clone showed up just a few times. The chain uses TRBV10-3 and TRBJ1-5; D gene ambiguous. There are 13 residues in the CDR3. V was clipped by 11 bases and J by 4 bases, with 15 bases between them. Per germline, CDR1 ENHRY and CDR2 SYGVKD. The CDR3 DNA follows: TGTGCCTGTTCTCAGGACGGGAATCAGCCCCAGCATTTT. Amino acid sequence: CACSQDGNQPQHF.

The chain is built from TRBV7-1 and TRBJ2-3; D uncertain. TRBV7-1 qualifies as an ORF whose function is uncertain. V was cut by 4 bases and J by 7 bases, with 12 bases left in between. The CDR3 is 13 residues long. The DNA of the CDR3 is TGTGCCAGCAGCTTAAAACTATTCCATACGCAGTATTTT. It yields the protein CASSLKLFHTQYF.

By share, this clone counts as medium-sized. The chain carries TRBV11-3 and TRBJ2-7, with TRBD2 matching over 9 bases. Germline V CDR1 and CDR2: SGHNT, YENEEA. This CDR3 has 17 amino acids. Trimming removed 7 bases from V and 3 bases from J; junction bases left unmatched: 16. This CDR3 reads CASIPGVAGAQVYEQYF. As DNA, the CDR3 is TGTGCCAGCATCCCTGGGGTAGCGGGGGCCCAGGTCTACGAGCAGTACTTC.

The chain recombines TRBV29-1 with TRBJ1-1; possibly TRBD1 for D (6 bases). Germline CDR1 reads SQVTM; CDR2 reads ANQGSEA. This CDR3 contains 18 residues. Trimming left V 0 bases short and J 1 base short, with 21 bases between. In nucleotides, the CDR3 is TGCAGCGTTGAAGACCCTGGGAGGGGGTCTTGGGCGAACACTGAAGCTTTCTTT. It encodes CSVEDPGRGSWANTEAFF.

Sample share makes this clone medium-sized (0.01 to 0.1%). This rearrangement joins TRBV28 to TRBJ1-2, with TRBD1 matching 8 bases. Germline values: CDR1 MDHEN, CDR2 SYDVKM. This CDR3 comprises 15 residues. Trimming removed 1 base from V and 6 bases from J; junction bases left unmatched: 7. The CDR3 DNA reads as TGTGCCAGCAGTTTATCCCCAGGGGGCATAAATGGCTACACCTTC. Its protein product is CASSLSPGGINGYTF.